The TCR beta chain under discussion was sequenced for a study of T cell changes during pregnancy in multiple sclerosis. Generated by immunoSEQ multiplex PCR, the TCRdb table keeps only in-frame clones and is missing some. There are roughly 110,000 clones in the sample; under 95% occur only once, and less than 0.85% lies in the top ten. Germline V gene sequence: CDR1 SGHAT, CDR2 FQNNGV. Trimming pared 4 bases from V and 4 bases from J, leaving 13 bases between. The CDR3 consists of 14 residues. The rearrangement links TRBV11-2 to TRBJ2-5, with TRBD2 as a possible D gene (6 bases). The sequences come from peripheral blood, collected in the third trimester of pregnancy. This TCR was sampled from a female donor in good health, enrolled as a control in a pregnancy study. The CDR3 protein is CASSSQGSGETQYF. The CDR3 DNA reads TGTGCCAGCAGCTCCCAGGGTAGCGGAGAGACCCAGTACTTC.